This is a list of T cell receptor beta chains from one sample in a study of radiotherapy plus CTLA-4 blockade in lung cancer. Assay used: immunoSEQ multiplex PCR; TCRdb lists only in-frame clones, some missing. The table has around 45,000 clones, around 76% seen once; the top ten hold 11%. The material was peripheral blood, obtained from a patient treated with radiotherapy plus ipilimumab. All receptors come from a human donor with non-small cell lung cancer who had stable disease on radiotherapy plus ipilimumab. Both conserved end residues are part of each CDR3. D genes are given only for firm matches. Some rows mark clone size as missing; the rest say once, few, many or name a class of expanded clone.

j_call d_call clone_size v_call cdr3_aa cdr3_nt
TRBJ1-1 . . TRBV28 CAGGRPNTEAFF TGTGCCGGGGGGCGGCCGAACACTGAAGCTTTCTTT
TRBJ2-7 TRBD1 . TRBV29-1 CSVWGDRGGYEQYF TGCAGCGTCTGGGGGGACAGGGGCGGGTACGAGCAGTACTTC
TRBJ1-2 . . TRBV9 CASLGGYTF TGTGCCAGCCTTGGGGGCTACACCTTC
TRBJ1-1 . . TRBV6-1 CASRTELNTEAFF TGTGCCAGCAGGACCGAATTAAACACTGAAGCTTTCTTT
TRBJ1-2 . . TRBV4-1 CASSKQGNYGYTF TGCGCCAGCAGCAAACAGGGAAACTATGGCTACACCTTC
TRBJ2-1 TRBD1 . TRBV19 CASTAGTGDNNEQFF TGTGCCAGTACCGCCGGGACAGGGGATAACAATGAGCAGTTCTTC
TRBJ1-1 TRBD1 . TRBV7-9 CASSLDRDWAFF TGTGCCAGCAGTCTAGACAGGGATTGGGCTTTCTTT
TRBJ2-5 . . TRBV29-1 CSVGEPGRGTQYF TGCAGCGTTGGGGAACCGGGACGGGGGACCCAGTACTTC
TRBJ2-7 . . TRBV6-5 CASSYLGSHEQYF TGTGCCAGCAGTTACTTGGGGTCCCACGAGCAGTACTTC
TRBJ2-7 TRBD1 . TRBV6-1 CASSITGGGNEQYF TGTGCCAGCAGTATAACAGGGGGCGGCAACGAGCAGTACTTC
TRBJ2-3 . once TRBV29-1 CSVEDMERASTDTQYF TGCAGCGTAGAGGACATGGAGCGGGCTAGCACAGATACGCAGTATTTT
TRBJ1-2 TRBD1 once TRBV6-5 CASSGVTGDYGYTF TGTGCCAGCAGTGGAGTGACAGGGGATTATGGCTACACCTTC
TRBJ1-6 . . TRBV4-2 CASSRRPLTTWTDYSYNSPLHF TGTGCCAGCAGCCGACGACCCTTAACTACCTGGACAGACTACTCCTATAATTCACCCCTCCACTTT
TRBJ1-4 . . TRBV18 CASSLKQGNEKLFF TGTGCCAGCTCACTGAAACAAGGGAATGAAAAACTGTTTTTT
TRBJ2-1 . . TRBV19 CASSLGLYDYNEQFF TGTGCCAGTAGCCTCGGACTGTACGACTACAATGAGCAGTTCTTC
TRBJ1-6 TRBD1 . TRBV6-5 CASSYEGQGFSPLHF TGTGCCAGCAGTTACGAGGGACAGGGGTTCTCACCCCTCCACTTT
TRBJ1-2 . . TRBV7-8 CASSLKDYGYTF TGTGCCAGCAGCTTGAAGGACTATGGCTACACCTTC
TRBJ2-7 . . TRBV4-3 CASSQASGFEQYF TGCGCCAGCAGCCAAGCTTCTGGGTTCGAGCAGTACTTC
TRBJ2-2 . . TRBV9 CASSVRSGELFF TGTGCCAGCAGCGTCCGTTCCGGGGAGCTGTTTTTT
TRBJ2-5 TRBD2 . TRBV9 CASSVGLTGTRGETQYF TGTGCCAGCAGCGTAGGGCTAACGGGGACTAGGGGAGAGACCCAGTACTTC
TRBJ2-2 . . TRBV11-3 CASSLGIGTGGELFF TGTGCCAGCAGCTTAGGCATAGGGACGGGCGGGGAGCTGTTTTTT
TRBJ2-1 TRBD1 few TRBV10-1 CASSELRRDRENNEQFF TGCGCCAGCAGTGAGCTAAGGCGGGACAGGGAAAACAATGAGCAGTTCTTC
TRBJ1-2 . once TRBV14 CASSQNGPGGGYTF TGTGCCAGCAGTCAAAATGGGCCAGGCGGCGGCTACACCTTC
TRBJ1-2 TRBD1 . TRBV2 CASAGGQGGYGYTF TGTGCCAGCGCCGGGGGGCAGGGGGGCTATGGCTACACCTTC
TRBJ2-3 . . TRBV7-2 CASSLDAPPDTQYF TGTGCCAGCAGCTTAGACGCTCCCCCAGATACGCAGTATTTT
TRBJ1-5 . once TRBV30 CAWNPGGGDFQPQHF TGTGCCTGGAACCCTGGGGGAGGCGACTTTCAGCCCCAGCATTTT
TRBJ2-2 TRBD2 . TRBV7-6 CASSPGGINTGELFF TGTGCCAGCAGCCCCGGGGGGATAAACACCGGGGAGCTGTTTTTT
TRBJ1-3 TRBD1 few TRBV4-1 CASSQQGQGAGNTIYF TGCGCCAGCAGCCAACAGGGACAGGGGGCTGGAAACACCATATATTTT
TRBJ1-1 . once TRBV30 CAWTPMAAAEAFF TGTGCCTGGACCCCGATGGCGGCCGCTGAAGCTTTCTTT
TRBJ2-1 . . TRBV9 CASSVRQVDNEQFF TGTGCCAGCAGCGTCCGGCAGGTCGACAATGAGCAGTTCTTC
TRBJ2-4 TRBD2 . TRBV5-4 CASTPRGGSEGNIQYF TGTGCCAGCACCCCGCGGGGAGGGTCGGAGGGAAACATTCAGTACTTC
TRBJ1-1 . . TRBV7-9 CASSLEVGNTEAFF TGTGCCAGCAGCTTAGAAGTGGGGAACACTGAAGCTTTCTTT
TRBJ1-6 . . TRBV28 CASSRGDLVNSPLHF TGTGCCAGCAGTCGAGGGGACTTGGTAAATTCACCCCTCCACTTT
TRBJ2-5 . . TRBV6-5 CASTDVGGRGETQYF TGTGCCAGCACCGACGTGGGGGGGCGCGGGGAGACCCAGTACTTC
TRBJ1-1 . . TRBV5-5 CASSFTEDTEAFF TGTGCCAGCAGCTTTACTGAGGACACTGAAGCTTTCTTT
TRBJ2-1 TRBD1 . TRBV13 CASSLTGIVSSYNEQFF TGTGCCAGCAGCTTGACAGGGATTGTTAGCTCCTACAATGAGCAGTTCTTC
TRBJ1-1 . . TRBV28 CASSSPSTGNTEAFF TGTGCCAGCAGTTCCCCTTCGACGGGGAACACTGAAGCTTTCTTT
TRBJ1-1 . few TRBV6-1 CASYTGTAMNTEAFF TGTGCCAGCTACACCGGGACGGCTATGAACACTGAAGCTTTCTTT
TRBJ1-6 TRBD1 . TRBV10-1 CASSESKPGTGHSPLHF TGCGCCAGCAGTGAGTCAAAACCCGGGACAGGACATTCACCCCTCCACTTT
TRBJ2-5 . . TRBV29-1 CSVEFLETQYF TGCAGCGTTGAATTCCTAGAGACCCAGTACTTC
TRBJ2-3 . . TRBV4-1 CASSQDERRDTQYF TGCGCCAGCAGCCAAGATGAGAGGAGGGATACGCAGTATTTT
TRBJ2-3 . . TRBV7-5 CVRSLDGGAVDTQYF TGTGTCAGAAGCTTAGACGGGGGGGCCGTAGATACGCAGTATTTT